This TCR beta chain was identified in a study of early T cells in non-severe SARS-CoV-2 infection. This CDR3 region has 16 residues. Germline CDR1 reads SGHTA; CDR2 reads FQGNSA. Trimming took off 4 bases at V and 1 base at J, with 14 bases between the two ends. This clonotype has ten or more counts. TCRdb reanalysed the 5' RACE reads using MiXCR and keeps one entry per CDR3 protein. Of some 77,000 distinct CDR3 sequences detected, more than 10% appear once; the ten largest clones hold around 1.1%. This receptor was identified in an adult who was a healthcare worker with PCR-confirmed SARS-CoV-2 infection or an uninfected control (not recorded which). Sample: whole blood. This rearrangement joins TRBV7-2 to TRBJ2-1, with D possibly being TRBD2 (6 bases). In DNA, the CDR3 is TGTGCCAGCAGCTACATAGGAGGGAGATCCTACAATGAGCAGTTCTTC. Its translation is CASSYIGGRSYNEQFF. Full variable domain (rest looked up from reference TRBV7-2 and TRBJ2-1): GAGVSQSPSNKVTEKGKDVELRCDPISGHTALYWYRQSLGQGLEFLIYFQGNSAPDKSGLPSDRFSAERTGGSVSTLTIQRTQQEDSAVYLCASSYIGGRSYNEQFFGPGTRLTVL.